This T cell receptor beta chain is drawn from a study of Graves' ophthalmopathy and Graves' hyperthyroidism. The study, taken as a whole, reports: Blood repertoires reportedly contained most expanded thyroid clonotypes above 0.001 frequency. Both a roughly 70% sensitivity and a roughly 75% specificity characterized the model's predictions of ophthalmopathy progression.

Thyroid ultrasound, orbital computed tomography, TRAb, serum thyroxine and clinical symptoms formed the basis of diagnosis. RNA transcripts served as template for amplifying TCR beta CDR3 sequences. After a first-round RT-PCR with HTBI primers, a second-round multiplex PCR was run. TCRdb itself ran the multiplex PCR reads through MiXCR, one entry per CDR3 protein. Among 300,000 to 400,000 distinct CDR3 sequences listed, approximately 17% were seen once. The CDR3 runs 15 residues. J was trimmed by 5 bases and V by 7 bases; bases with no gene match: 13. This clonotype was recorded at least ten times. Antigen unknown.

The receptor's source is an adult woman with stable Graves' hyperthyroidism. Material for sequencing was peripheral blood. The V call is TRBV12-3 or TRBV12-4, the J call TRBJ2-5; 7 bases line up with TRBD2. The CDR3 loop is CASTPGGVGVETQYF. The CDR3 DNA reads TGTGCCAGCACTCCGGGGGGTGTGGGAGTGGAGACCCAGTACTTC.